This T cell receptor (beta chain) was sequenced in a study of blood T cell repertoires in COVID-19 (dated by TCRdb to the early 2020s). Looking at the study overall: The collaborator samples originated in the United States, Italy and Spain and spanned the acute and convalescent phases of COVID-19. The repertoires were released in a freely available public database intended as a resource for research on the immune response to SARS-CoV-2. The dataset comprised deeply sampled blood TCRbeta repertoires from subjects exposed to, actively infected with, or recovered from COVID-19. The prospective study material was composed of cDNA or gDNA derived from T cells, B-cell-depleted T cells, or PBMCs. HLA class I and class II types, where available, came from metadata supplied by the sample provider rather than from assay-based typing. Samples were obtained from the ongoing ImmuneRACE study (first 160 participants) and from some 1,300 subjects provided by 6 global collaborators. A de-identified subject ID, COVID-19 status, age in years and sex were almost always included in the sample metadata.

On this clone itself: No cognate antigen has been identified for it. One base away there is no much larger clone; base qualities are not given.

Germline trimming: 1 base from V, 8 bases from J; junction bases outside gene matches: 11. Spanning cysteine to phenylalanine, the CDR3 consists of 16 amino acids. Only the CDR3 portion is preserved as DNA: 48 bases, with reading frame beginning at the first base. According to the germline V gene, CDR1 reads SNHLY and CDR2 reads FYNNEI. The immunoSEQ Assay, a bias-controlled multiplex PCR, was used to amplify TCRbeta CDR3 regions from genomic DNA. As for the original processing: The number of nucleated cells in each sample was estimated from the amplification of reference gene primers within the assay. Sequence reads were collapsed and filtered to measure the absolute abundance of every unique TCRbeta CDR3 rearrangement. Productive Simpson clonality was computed per sample as the square root of Simpson's diversity index over productive rearrangements. The source is immuneACCESS, and TCRdb retained only in-frame sequences with V and J called. Part of the clones is not carried over; for the studies checked, unresolved V genes explain less than half of this, and the remainder is unexplained. V, J and clone size derive from that table, while D and trimming were established from the DNA sequence. In all, the sample holds fewer than 450,000 clones, and roughly 90% of those were seen once. The ten largest make up 0.9% to 1.2% of the sample.

The research as a whole found: The amount of clinical and demographic metadata varied by source and participant and was provided uncurated.

Participants in the prospective study were enrolled through a virtual design, were aged roughly 18 to 100 years, and lived in roughly 24 United States geographic areas. In the prospective study, cohorts were assigned on the basis of participant-reported clinical history obtained from a screening survey and a study questionnaire. Recovered participants in ImmuneRACE Cohort 3 were defined by two consecutive negative NP/OP PCR tests, clearance by a healthcare professional, or resolution of symptoms. In the prospective study, whole blood, serum and a nasopharyngeal or oropharyngeal swab were collected from each participant by mobile phlebotomists. Participants in the prospective study had the option to provide additional blood draws and questionnaires over a roughly 2-month period. Before DNA extraction, prospective study blood samples were shipped either frozen or at room temperature.

The specimen sequenced was PBMCs or T cells enriched from blood (not recorded which). The chain is encoded by TRBV2 joined to TRBJ1-2, with 9 middle bases fitting TRBD1. The sequence was obtained from a woman in her twenties or thirties who had recovered from COVID-19. The bases read TGTGCCAGCAGTGAAGGGACCTGGGACAGGGCGCGCGGCTACACCTTC. Its product reads: CASSEGTWDRARGYTF.